One and the same sample provided the 16 T cell receptor beta chains below, sequenced in a study of T cells expressing NK-cell markers. For each CDR3 protein, TCRdb gives one entry from its re-call of the 5' RACE reads, without DNA. The sample data list some 340,000 distinct CDR3 sequences. Sequences were obtained from blood T cells: a sorted CD56 or NKG2C T cell subset, CD4+ or CD8+ T cells, or bulk PBMC T cells (not recorded which). These receptor sequences come from a man aged 18-69 years in good health.

The chain employs TRBV12-5 and TRBJ2-1. Germline lookup yields CDR1 LGHNT and CDR2 FRNRAP. The CDR3 has 15 amino acids. The CDR3 loop is CASGFQGGTYNEQFF.

The rearrangement links TRBV4-1 to TRBJ2-2; TCRdb gives TRBD1 as the D gene, but with no DNA this cannot be confirmed. The CDR3 is 17 residues long. Germline V gene sequence: CDR1 MGHRA, CDR2 YSYEKL. The CDR3 sequence is CASSQDRAGGGAGELFF.

The chain uses TRBV24-1 and TRBJ1-5; TCRdb's D call, TRBD1, is unchecked because there is no DNA. The germline V gene encodes CDR1 KGHDR and CDR2 SFDVKD. The CDR3 is 16 amino acids. CDR3 region: CATRPPGTGVNQPQHF.

J is TRBJ2-7 and V is TRBV12-3 or TRBV12-4. The CDR3 sequence is 13 residues long. This chain's CDR3 is CASSLERYSEQYF.

This chain joins TRBV7-2 and TRBJ1-1; TCRdb picks TRBD1, but there is no DNA to check that call. The CDR3 runs to 15 residues. Germline assignment: CDR1 SGHTA and CDR2 FQGNSA. The chain's CDR3 is CASSPQGALATEAFF.

The rearrangement uses TRBV5-1 and TRBJ1-1; the D call from TCRdb, TRBD1, cannot be confirmed without DNA. This CDR3 is built from 19 residues. The germline V gene has CDR1 SGHRS and CDR2 YFSETQ. CDR3 sequence: CASSSYRLSGQKGNTEAFF.

The chain couples TRBV11-1 to TRBJ1-2. The CDR3 consists of 16 residues. From germline, CDR1 is SGHAT and CDR2 FQDESV (reference sequence). CDR3 loop: CASSLAYGLNEDGYTF.

V and J are TRBV5-6 and TRBJ1-5; TCRdb outputs TRBD1, but without DNA this stays unchecked. Germline V gene data show CDR1 as SGHDT and CDR2 as YYEEEE. This CDR3 spans 13 amino acids. The CDR3 loop reads CASSGGKNQPQHF.

The V call is TRBV7-2, the J call TRBJ2-6; TCRdb's D gene call, TRBD1, goes unchecked for lack of DNA. The germline CDR1 and CDR2 sequences are SGHTA and FQGNSA. The CDR3 extends over 17 amino acids. The CDR3 here is CASSSRGVASGANVLTF.

V usage is TRBV20-1 and J usage is TRBJ1-1. The germline V gene has CDR1 DFQATT and CDR2 SNEGSKA (reference sequence). CDR3 size: 12 residues. CDR3 sequence: CSARGIDTEAFF.

This rearrangement joins TRBV20-1 to TRBJ2-7; TCRdb's D call, TRBD1, is unchecked because there is no DNA. This CDR3 region has 16 residues. Germline values: CDR1 DFQATT, CDR2 SNEGSKA (reference sequence). CDR3 loop: CSARGSGTGGGSEQYF.

This sequence joins TRBV5-1 and TRBJ2-1; TCRdb lists TRBD2, though no DNA is available to test this call. The CDR3 consists of 16 residues. Per the germline V gene, CDR1 is SGHRS and CDR2 is YFSETQ. The CDR3 loop reads CASSPRGAGGLDEQFF.

The chain has TRBV5-1 and TRBJ2-3; TCRdb's D call, TRBD1, is unchecked because there is no DNA. Germline V gene lookup returns CDR1 SGHRS and CDR2 YFSETQ. The CDR3 contains 17 residues. This CDR3 is CASSSTPGQGGTDTQYF.

The chain combines TRBV12-3 or TRBV12-4 with TRBJ1-4; the TRBD1 assignment by TCRdb is unverifiable without DNA. CDR3 length: 16 residues. CDR3 residues: CASSSGQVGIDEKLFF.

This chain uses TRBV2 with TRBJ2-7. The CDR3 covers 14 residues. CDR1 SNHLY and CDR2 FYNNEI come from the germline V gene. Here the CDR3 reads CASSDSFRPYEQYF.

CDR3 amino acids: CASSFIRTRTPGSCFF. The chain joins TRBV7-9 to TRBJ2-2; TCRdb's D gene call, TRBD1, goes unchecked for lack of DNA. The CDR3 is 16 amino acids. CDR1 and CDR2 (germline): SEHNR, FQNEAQ (reference sequence). The variable domain in full, completed from reference TRBV7-9 and TRBJ2-2, reads DTGVSQNPRHKITKRGQNVTFRCDPISEHNRLYWYRQTLGQGPEFLTYFQNEAQLEKSRLLSDRFSAERPKGSFSTLEIQRTEQGDSAMYLCASSFIRTRTPGSCFFGEGSRLTVL.